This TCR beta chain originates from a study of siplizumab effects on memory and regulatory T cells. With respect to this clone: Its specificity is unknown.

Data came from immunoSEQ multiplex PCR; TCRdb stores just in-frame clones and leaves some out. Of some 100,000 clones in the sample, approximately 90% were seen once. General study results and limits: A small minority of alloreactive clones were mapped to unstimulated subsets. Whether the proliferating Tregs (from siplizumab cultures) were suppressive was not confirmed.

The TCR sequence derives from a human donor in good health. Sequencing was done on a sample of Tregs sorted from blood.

In DNA form, the CDR3 reads TGTGCCAGCAGTTACTCCAGGGGGCGCAACACTGAAGCTTTCTTT. Translated: CASSYSRGRNTEAFF. This rearrangement joins TRBV6-5 to TRBJ1-1; 8 nucleotides match TRBD1. Germline-derived CDR1 and CDR2 are MNHEY and SVGAGI. With 0 bases clipped from V and 2 bases from J, the junction kept 2 bases outside the gene matches. CDR3 size: 15 residues.